Below, 21 T cell receptor beta chains from the same sample are listed, as sequenced in a study of shared clonotypes between healthy human individuals. Assay: immunoSEQ multiplex PCR; the TCRdb copy retains only in-frame clones and omits some. The sample has around 2.1 million clones, 85% to 95% seen once. Naivety among CD8 cells was defined by CD45RO negativity and positive CCR7 selection, thereby excluding terminally differentiated effector memory CD45RA+ cells. Sequences were obtained from naive CD8+ T cells from PBMCs. The source of these receptors is a man aged 18-30 years in good health. Some clones in this sample may be carry-over from other donors' samples.

The chain recombines TRBV4-1 with TRBJ1-1; D unresolved. The CDR3 is 14 amino acids. Trimming removed 0 bases at V and 4 bases at J, with 9 bases between. Germline CDR1 reads MGHRA; CDR2 reads YSYEKL. CDR3: CASSQDTESTEAFF. The CDR3 bases are TGCGCCAGCAGCCAAGATACGGAGAGCACTGAAGCTTTCTTT.

The chain uses TRBV25-1 and TRBJ1-1; D is perhaps TRBD1 (5 bases). V lost 3 bases and J lost 0, with 11 bases in between. The CDR3 has 15 residues. The germline V gene encodes CDR1 MGHDK and CDR2 SYGVNS. The CDR3 loop reads CASSDGAGLNTEAFF. The CDR3 DNA follows: TGTGCCAGCAGTGATGGGGCAGGGTTGAACACTGAAGCTTTCTTT.

V and J are TRBV7-8 and TRBJ2-7, with D maybe TRBD2 (6 bases). The germline V and J ends were trimmed by 3 bases and 9 bases, with 12 bases remaining between them. The CDR3 has 12 amino acids. The V gene's germline CDR1 is SGHVS and CDR2 FQNEAQ. The CDR3 sequence: CASSLGDLAQYF. CDR3 bases: TGTGCCAGCAGCTTGGGGGACTTAGCGCAGTACTTC.

The V and J genes are TRBV5-4 and TRBJ1-2; D is ambiguous. The CDR3 length is 14 residues. Germline V gene sequence: CDR1 SGHNT, CDR2 YYREEE (reference sequence). Trimming stripped 1 base from V and 6 bases from J, with 13 bases between. The CDR3 nucleotides are TGTGCCAGCAGCTTGTTTCGGACTTCGAATGGCTACACCTTC. It translates to CASSLFRTSNGYTF. Complete variable domain (other parts from reference TRBV5-4 and TRBJ1-2): ETGVTQSPTHLIKTRGQQVTLRCSSQSGHNTVSWYQQALGQGPQFIFQYYREEENGRGNFPPRFSGLQFPNYSSELNVNALELDDSALYLCASSLFRTSNGYTFGSGTRLTVV.

The chain uses TRBV4-1 and TRBJ2-2; D uncertain. The CDR3 has 12 residues. Trimming stripped 1 base from V and 7 bases from J, with 4 bases between. The germline V gene has CDR1 MGHRA and CDR2 YSYEKL. CDR3: CASSQVLGELFF. The DNA for the CDR3 is TGCGCCAGCAGCCAAGTCCTCGGGGAGCTGTTTTTT.

This clone was seen only once. The chain is built from TRBV7-6 and TRBJ2-7, with D perhaps TRBD1 or TRBD2 (5 bases each). The V and J ends lost 1 base and 5 bases respectively, with 9 bases between them. The CDR3 length is 13 residues. The V gene's germline CDR1 is SGHVS and CDR2 FNYEAQ. This chain's CDR3 is CASSLVKGHEQYF. CDR3 nucleotides: TGTGCCAGCAGCTTAGTTAAGGGACACGAGCAGTACTTC.

The count of this clone is one. This chain connects TRBV9 to TRBJ2-1, with 9 bases matching TRBD2. Trimming at V came to 3 bases and at J to 7 bases, leaving 14 bases not matched to a gene. Germline V gene data show CDR1 as SGDLS and CDR2 as YYNGEE. This CDR3 is built from 17 residues. This CDR3 is CASSAPRTSERTNEQFF. DNA of the CDR3: TGTGCCAGCAGCGCACCACGGACTAGCGAGAGAACTAATGAGCAGTTCTTC.

This sequence joins TRBV30 and TRBJ2-1, with a tentative D call TRBD2 (6 bases). Germline values: CDR1 GTSNPN, CDR2 SVGIG (reference sequence). The CDR3 has 15 amino acids. V was cut by 0 bases and J by 4 bases, with 13 bases left in between. The CDR3 DNA follows: TGTGCCTGGAGTGTTAAACGGGGGTGGTACAATGAGCAGTTCTTC. Encoded protein: CAWSVKRGWYNEQFF.

The table lists this clone with a count of one. The chain joins TRBV14 to TRBJ2-1; D might be TRBD2 (5 bases). CDR1 and CDR2 (germline): SGHDN, FVKESK. CDR3 size: 12 residues. The V end was cut by 4 bases, the J end by 9 bases, with 10 bases between. In DNA, the CDR3 is TGTGCCAGCAGCCTTTTTGGAGGTGAGCAGTTCTTC. Encoded protein: CASSLFGGEQFF.

A note on this clone: Other DNA sequences in the sample encode the same CDR3. The chain carries TRBV5-6 and TRBJ1-3; 10 nucleotides align to TRBD1. Germline values: CDR1 SGHDT, CDR2 YYEEEE. The CDR3 consists of 14 residues. The ends lost 3 bases at V and 4 bases at J; junction bases unmatched: 1. Here the CDR3 reads CASSWDRGGNTIYF. In DNA form, the CDR3 reads TGTGCCAGCAGCTGGGACAGGGGAGGAAACACCATATATTTT.

V gene TRBV5-6 combines with J gene TRBJ2-1; D is possibly TRBD2 (5 bases). CDR3 length: 14 amino acids. Looked up from germline, CDR1 is SGHDT and CDR2 is YYEEEE. V was shortened by 1 base and J by 6 bases, with 11 bases between the two germline ends. CDR3 protein: CASSLFSVSNEQFF. For the CDR3, the DNA is TGTGCCAGCAGCTTGTTTAGCGTTAGCAATGAGCAGTTCTTC.

The rearrangement uses TRBV28 and TRBJ2-3; D unresolved. Trimming removed 5 bases at V and 1 base at J, with 10 bases between. CDR1 is MDHEN and CDR2 is SYDVKM in the germline V gene. The CDR3 contains 14 residues. The CDR3 reads CASSLDGRTDTQYF. For the CDR3, the DNA is TGTGCCAGCAGTCTGGACGGCCGCACAGATACGCAGTATTTT. Full variable domain (outside the CDR3, taken from reference TRBV28 and TRBJ2-3): DVKVTQSSRYLVKRTGEKVFLECVQDMDHENMFWYRQDPGLGLRLIYFSYDVKMKEKGDIPEGYSVSREKKERFSLILESASTNQTSMYLCASSLDGRTDTQYFGPGTRLTVL.

This chain links TRBV7-8 with TRBJ2-4; D remains unclear. V lost 2 bases to trimming and J lost 0 bases, with 5 bases between them. This CDR3 contains 14 residues. Germline CDR1 is SGHVS and CDR2 is FQNEAQ. The CDR3 here is CASSLTVAKNIQYF. The CDR3 DNA sequence: TGTGCCAGCAGCTTAACGGTAGCCAAAAACATTCAGTACTTC.

V usage is TRBV29-1 and J usage is TRBJ2-5; 10 nucleotides line up with TRBD2. V gave up 7 bases and J gave up 5 bases; unmatched junction bases: 10. This CDR3 is built from 14 residues. Germline assignment: CDR1 SQVTM and CDR2 ANQGSEA. CDR3 in amino acids: CSAIRAGGPETQYF. CDR3 DNA sequence: TGCAGCGCCATTAGAGCGGGAGGGCCTGAGACCCAGTACTTC.

This chain uses TRBV11-1 with TRBJ2-6, with D hard to call. The V and J ends lost 5 bases and 0 bases respectively, with 14 bases between them. The germline gives CDR1 SGHAT, CDR2 FQDESV (reference sequence). The CDR3 totals 17 residues. CDR3 DNA: TGTGCCAGCAGCCACAGAAGAGGCAACTCTGGGGCCAACGTCCTGACTTTC. It encodes CASSHRRGNSGANVLTF.

This clone turned up a few times. The chain joins TRBV11-2 to TRBJ1-1; D unresolved. The CDR3 is made up of 11 amino acids. CDR1 SGHAT and CDR2 FQNNGV come from the germline V gene. The V end lost 5 bases, the J end lost 13 bases, and 14 bases lay between the germline ends. CDR3 sequence reads: CASSRGPRGFF. The CDR3 region has the DNA TGTGCCAGCAGCCGAGGACCTCGAGGTTTCTTT.

The chain uses TRBV7-9 and TRBJ2-1; the D is unclear. The CDR3 sequence is 15 residues long. Looked up from germline, CDR1 is SEHNR and CDR2 is FQNEAQ (reference sequence). V lost 1 base and J lost 4, with 11 bases in between. The CDR3 nucleotides read TGTGCCAGCAGCTTAGTTACGGACGTTTACAATGAGCAGTTCTTC. Amino acid sequence: CASSLVTDVYNEQFF.

V usage is TRBV19 and J usage is TRBJ2-2; D is undetermined. Germline lookup yields CDR1 LNHDA and CDR2 SQIVND (reference sequence). CDR3 length: 13 amino acids. V was cut by 4 bases and J by 2 bases, with 5 bases left in between. The CDR3 DNA follows: TGTGCCAGTAGTAGGGCAAACACCGGGGAGCTGTTTTTT. This gives the protein CASSRANTGELFF. Full variable domain (rest looked up from reference TRBV19 and TRBJ2-2): DGGITQSPKYLFRKEGQNVTLSCEQNLNHDAMYWYRQDPGQGLRLIYYSQIVNDFQKGDIAEGYSVSREKKESFPLTVTSAQKNPTAFYLCASSRANTGELFFGEGSRLTVL.

The table lists this clone with a count of one. V is TRBV7-3 and J is TRBJ2-1, with 12 nucleotides matching TRBD2. This CDR3 spans 14 amino acids. CDR1 SGHTA and CDR2 FQGTGA come from the germline V gene. V was clipped by 3 bases and J by 8 bases; unmatched bases: 2. CDR3 sequence reads: CASSLTSGSDEQFF. CDR3 in DNA: TGTGCCAGCAGCTTGACTAGCGGGAGCGATGAGCAGTTCTTC.

This chain uses TRBV27 with TRBJ2-7, with 11 bases lining up with TRBD2. The V gene end was trimmed by 5 bases and the J gene end by 6 bases; junction bases not matched to a gene: 9. Germline V gene data show CDR1 as MNHEY and CDR2 as SMNVEV (reference sequence). CDR3 length equals 15 residues. DNA for the CDR3: TGTGCCAGCAGTCCCCTTAGCGGGAGGGCCTTCGAGCAGTACTTC. It encodes CASSPLSGRAFEQYF.

This rearrangement joins TRBV27 to TRBJ2-7; a possible D gene is TRBD1 (6 bases). The CDR3 extends over 14 amino acids. Looked up from germline, CDR1 is MNHEY and CDR2 is SMNVEV (reference sequence). Trimming shortened V by 3 bases and J by 3 bases, and 12 bases separated the two germline ends. Here the CDR3 reads CASSLPGQIYEQYF. CDR3 nucleotide sequence: TGTGCCAGCAGTTTGCCCGGACAGATCTACGAGCAGTACTTC.